What follows are 8 T cell receptor beta chains derived from one specimen sequenced in a study of cytomegalovirus exposure and HLA in healthy donors. The PCR used 60 Vbeta and 13 Jbeta primers. The method was immunoSEQ multiplex PCR; TCRdb's version includes in-frame clones alone and lacks a portion of them. The sample lists about 160,000 clones; about 86% were seen once. The sequenced sample was PBMCs. These receptors were obtained from a woman aged 18-29 years in good health and CMV-seronegative.

The genes are TRBV11-2 and TRBJ1-5; D is undetermined. Germline loops: CDR1 SGHAT, CDR2 FQNNGV. The V gene lost 2 bases and the J gene lost 8 bases, with 10 bases spanning the gap. The CDR3 has 13 residues. The CDR3 sequence: CASSLSGLEPQHF. The CDR3 DNA reads as TGTGCCAGCAGCTTATCAGGTTTAGAGCCCCAGCATTTT.

As regards this clone: This same CDR3 is encoded by further DNA sequences in the sample. The V and J genes are TRBV5-4 and TRBJ2-5; D not certain. CDR3 length: 11 residues. With 2 bases removed from V and 5 bases from J, the gap between germline ends came to 4 bases. Per germline, CDR1 SGHNT and CDR2 YYREEE (reference sequence). The DNA of the CDR3 is TGTGCCAGCAGCTTCAGGGAGACCCAGTACTTC. This encodes CASSFRETQYF.

Of note for this clone: This specimen includes other DNA sequences encoding the same CDR3. The chain couples TRBV11-3 to TRBJ2-1; TRBD2 matches 7 bases. CDR1 and CDR2 (germline): SGHNT, YENEEA. Trimming cost V 4 bases and J 2 bases; bases outside gene matches: 2. This CDR3 is 14 amino acids long. The CDR3 DNA follows: TGTGCCAGCAGCTCTGGACTAGCCTACAATGAGCAGTTCTTC. This encodes CASSSGLAYNEQFF. Full variable domain (missing parts from reference TRBV11-3 and TRBJ2-1): EAGVVQSPRYKIIEKKQPVAFWCNPISGHNTLYWYLQNLGQGPELLIRYENEEAVDDSQLPKDRFSAERLKGVDSTLKIQPAELGDSAVYLCASSSGLAYNEQFFGPGTRLTVL.

This chain joins TRBV27 and TRBJ1-1; 8 positions agree with TRBD1. CDR3 length equals 15 residues. The germline V gene has CDR1 MNHEY and CDR2 SMNVEV (reference sequence). With V trimmed by 0 bases and J by 4 bases, 4 bases remained unmatched. In DNA form, the CDR3 reads TGTGCCAGCAGTTTATCTTGGACAGGGACCACTGAAGCTTTCTTT. It encodes CASSLSWTGTTEAFF.

As to this clone: Other DNA sequences from this sample encode an identical CDR3 as well. The chain has TRBV9 and TRBJ2-1; 12 bases agree with TRBD2. Trimming took 3 bases from V and 7 from J; bases not matched to a gene: 5. The CDR3 runs 15 residues. Germline values: CDR1 SGDLS, CDR2 YYNGEE. Here the CDR3 reads CASSASGRAGNEQFF. The CDR3 DNA sequence: TGTGCCAGCAGCGCTAGCGGGAGGGCCGGAAATGAGCAGTTCTTC.

This clone was detected once. This chain joins TRBV29-1 and TRBJ2-3; no firm D call. Germline V lookup: CDR1 SQVTM, CDR2 ANQGSEA. CDR3 length equals 15 residues. The V end was cut by 0 bases, the J end by 3 bases, with 13 bases between. CDR3 protein: CSVEEGISATDTQYF. CDR3 bases: TGCAGCGTTGAAGAGGGCATCTCGGCGACAGATACGCAGTATTTT.

This sequence joins TRBV9 and TRBJ1-1; 8 bases are shared with TRBD1. V shed 2 bases, J shed 1 base, and the junction held 1 base outside the gene matches. Germline CDR1 and CDR2: SGDLS and YYNGEE. This CDR3 has 14 residues. The CDR3 nucleotides read TGTGCCAGCAGCGTGACAGGGGCGAACACTGAAGCTTTCTTT. This encodes CASSVTGANTEAFF.

The V and J genes are TRBV5-1 and TRBJ1-2, with 11 bases identical to TRBD1. The germline V gene has CDR1 SGHRS and CDR2 YFSETQ. There are 15 residues in the CDR3. With 4 bases clipped from V and 8 bases from J, the junction kept 10 bases outside the gene matches. CDR3 in amino acids: CASSLEGQGVRGYTF. The CDR3 DNA is TGCGCCAGCAGCCTAGAGGGACAGGGGGTCCGGGGCTACACCTTC.